Listed below are T cell receptor beta chains from one sample, sequenced in a study of cytomegalovirus exposure and HLA in healthy donors. Here immunoSEQ multiplex PCR was the method, and the copy in TCRdb shows in-frame clones only, minus some. Of 95,000 to 150,000 clones in the sample, around two thirds were seen once. Sequences were obtained from PBMCs. These receptors were obtained from a middle-aged woman in good health and CMV-seropositive. Each CDR3 is given with its conserved first and last residue. Clone size is shown for a subset of rows, as once, few, many or a class of expanded clone.

V	size	CDR3
TRBV7-9	few	CSSRQGAYEQYF
TRBV19	.	CATTYGSSPGDTQYF
TRBV7-9	.	CASSQPGGRGSF
TRBV7-2	few	CASSSNQVNYGYTF
TRBV5-1	.	CASSSRTGGNEKLFF
TRBV19	.	CASSTMADTQYF
TRBV5-1	.	CASSLWDNDNSPLHF
TRBV7-3	.	CASSLSSGFEQFF
TRBV10-3	.	CAISDRESYEQYF
TRBV5-1	once	CASSLAQGTGLGEQYF
TRBV15	few	CATSTDRGKRNTEAFF
TRBV18	.	CASSPGQKNEKLFF
TRBV11-3	.	CASSLRGDRDYGYTF
TRBV6-1	.	CASSAGTFYNSPLHF
TRBV7-7	.	CASSWGGLTDTQYF
TRBV28	.	CASSDMTGVGDEQFF
TRBV7-3	.	CASTKAGGSYNEQFF
TRBV28	.	CASNLPLAGGKYEQYF
TRBV5-1	few	CASSLAGSGSVNEQYF
TRBV29-1	once	CSVSGTDRYTGELFF
TRBV5-6	once	CASSLGLTVTGGGYTF
TRBV6-1	.	CAGAGETNQPQHF
TRBV5-6	.	CASSPGAGPTGELFF
TRBV7-2	.	CASSLAQGVAGELFF
TRBV11-3	.	CASTSDLGGGGQYF
TRBV2	.	CASSERAGANVLTF
TRBV6-5	.	CASRGGAAQPQHF
TRBV28	.	CASSSSGMGAGELFF
TRBV6-4	.	CATKRGNDYNEQFF